This record concerns one T cell receptor beta chain sequence. The data originate from a study of control samples from healthy donors and cancer patients. Germline V lookup: CDR1 MDHEN, CDR2 SYDVKM. V was clipped by 6 bases and J by 6 bases; unmatched bases: 7. The CDR3 has 15 residues. The table came from immunoSEQ multiplex PCR; TCRdb's copy has only in-frame clones and leaves some out. The sample records about 100,000 clones, roughly 90% being singletons. The receptor's source is a human donor in good health. The donor label of this sample is uncertain. Material: blood. This sequence joins TRBV28 and TRBJ1-4, with 10 bases aligning to TRBD1. In DNA, the CDR3 is TGTGCCAGCAGACCTATCGGGACAGGGGATGAAAAACTGTTTTTT. This gives the protein CASRPIGTGDEKLFF.